A single sample gave rise to the 18 T cell receptor beta chains below, sequenced in a study of OX40 agonist ivuxolimab in advanced cancers. Only in-frame clones appear in the TCRdb table, and some are missing; sequencing was by immunoSEQ multiplex PCR. The sample shows 37,000 or so clones, approximately 86% of them seen only once. The material sequenced was CD4+ or CD8+ T cells sorted from blood, taken in a trial of the OX40 agonist ivuxolimab. The receptors stem from an adult with an advanced solid tumor such as melanoma, head and neck, liver or kidney cancer.

This chain joins TRBV2 and TRBJ2-3, with a weak D call TRBD1 (6 bases). V dropped 7 bases and J dropped 2 bases, with 10 bases sitting between them. The CDR3 runs to 13 residues. In germline, CDR1 is SNHLY, CDR2 FYNNEI. CDR3 nucleotide sequence: TGTGCCAGCAACACAGGGCTCACAGATACGCAGTATTTT. Translated: CASNTGLTDTQYF.

This clone was detected once. This chain links TRBV7-9 with TRBJ2-3; D remains unclear. Trimming took 4 bases from V and 4 from J, leaving 9 bases between them. The CDR3 totals 13 residues. In germline, CDR1 is SEHNR, CDR2 FQNEAQ (reference sequence). For the CDR3, the DNA is TGTGCCAGCAGCTCCGACTTAGCAGATACGCAGTATTTT. Its protein is CASSSDLADTQYF. The variable domain in full, completed from reference TRBV7-9 and TRBJ2-3, reads DTGVSQNPRHKITKRGQNVTFRCDPISEHNRLYWYRQTLGQGPEFLTYFQNEAQLEKSRLLSDRFSAERPKGSFSTLEIQRTEQGDSAMYLCASSSDLADTQYFGPGTRLTVL.

This clone was seen once. The chain couples TRBV2 to TRBJ1-2; 8 nucleotides line up with TRBD1. The germline V gene encodes CDR1 SNHLY and CDR2 FYNNEI. The CDR3 has 13 residues. V dropped 6 bases and J dropped 8; count of bases not matched to a gene: 8. As DNA, the CDR3 is TGTGCCAGCAGCCTGGACAGGGATCCGGGCTACACCTTC. Its translation: CASSLDRDPGYTF.

The J gene is TRBJ1-2, the V gene TRBV7-9; no reliable D call. The V end was cut by 5 bases, the J end by 6 bases, with 13 bases between. The germline gives CDR1 SEHNR, CDR2 FQNEAQ (reference sequence). The CDR3 sequence is 13 residues long. CDR3 bases: TGTGCCAGCAGCCAGATCCCAAGGCATGGCTACACCTTC. Its protein product is CASSQIPRHGYTF.

V and J are TRBV6-1 and TRBJ2-3, with a tentative D call TRBD1 (5 bases). Germline V lookup: CDR1 MNHNS, CDR2 SASEGT. The CDR3 is made up of 14 amino acids. Trimming pared 7 bases from V and 0 bases from J, leaving 11 bases between. The CDR3 DNA sequence: TGTGCCAGCACTGGACACTTTAGCACAGATACGCAGTATTTT. Its translation is CASTGHFSTDTQYF.

The V gene is TRBV11-3, the J gene TRBJ2-3; 8 bases are a match to TRBD2. Germline CDR1 and CDR2: SGHNT and YENEEA. The CDR3 covers 14 residues. V trimming: 3 bases; J trimming: 3 bases; junction bases outside the gene matches: 2. The CDR3 here is CASSFGGATDTQYF. CDR3 nucleotide sequence: TGTGCCAGCAGCTTCGGGGGGGCGACAGATACGCAGTATTTT.

V usage is TRBV18 and J usage is TRBJ1-3, with TRBD1 identical over 7 bases. Germline CDR1 KGHSH, CDR2 LQKENI. This CDR3 comprises 14 residues. The J segment lost 2 bases and the V segment lost 4 bases, leaving 2 bases of the junction unmatched. For the CDR3, the DNA is TGTGCCAGCTCACTCGACAGGGCTGGAAACACCATATATTTT. As protein: CASSLDRAGNTIYF.

This rearrangement joins TRBV6-1 to TRBJ2-3, with D tentatively TRBD1 or TRBD2 (6 bases each). Per the germline V gene, CDR1 is MNHNS and CDR2 is SASEGT. Trimming stripped 6 bases from V and 0 bases from J, with 10 bases between. The CDR3 extends over 14 amino acids. The CDR3 DNA reads as TGTGCCAGCAGACGGGGGCAAAGCACAGATACGCAGTATTTT. This gives the protein CASRRGQSTDTQYF.

The J gene is TRBJ2-5, the V gene TRBV18; D unresolved. The CDR3 is 13 residues long. The V gene lost 3 bases and the J gene lost 5 bases, with 10 bases spanning the gap. CDR1 is KGHSH, CDR2 LQKENI, per germline. The CDR3 DNA reads TGTGCCAGCTCACCGCAAGCGCGGGAGACCCAGTACTTC. It specifies CASSPQARETQYF.

The chain uses TRBV5-1 and TRBJ1-1; 9 nucleotides match TRBD1. Germline CDR1 reads SGHRS; CDR2 reads YFSETQ. The CDR3 has 16 residues. V shed 2 bases and J 6 bases; nucleotides not matched to a gene: 11. CDR3 in amino acids: CASSLSPPGQGSEAFF. The CDR3 DNA is TGCGCCAGCAGCTTATCTCCCCCGGGACAGGGCTCTGAAGCTTTCTTT.

The CDR3: CASSLEGEETDTQYF. DNA for the CDR3: TGTGCCAGCAGCTTAGAGGGCGAGGAAACAGATACGCAGTATTTT. The J gene is TRBJ2-3, the V gene TRBV11-3; D call uncertain. Trimming took 0 bases from V and 3 from J, leaving 10 bases between them. Germline V gene sequence: CDR1 SGHNT, CDR2 YENEEA. CDR3 length: 15 residues.

This chain links TRBV30 with TRBJ2-7; maybe TRBD2 (5 bases). The CDR3 consists of 13 residues. From germline, CDR1 is GTSNPN and CDR2 SVGIG (reference sequence). V gave up 0 bases and J gave up 5 bases, with 11 bases separating them. CDR3 DNA sequence: TGTGCCTGGAGTGTACGGTCGGGGAACGAGCAGTACTTC. Amino acids: CAWSVRSGNEQYF.

V gene TRBV19 combines with J gene TRBJ1-1; D is perhaps TRBD1 (5 bases). Germline V lookup: CDR1 LNHDA, CDR2 SQIVND (reference sequence). Deletions cut 9 bases from V and 1 base from J, with 18 bases between. This CDR3 is built from 15 residues. The CDR3 loop is CASTPTGRTNTEAFF. The CDR3, as DNA: TGTGCCAGCACTCCCACGGGACGGACGAACACTGAAGCTTTCTTT.

V gene TRBV5-1 combines with J gene TRBJ1-1, with a tentative D call TRBD1 (5 bases). The V end was cut by 0 bases, the J end by 1 base, with 10 bases between. The germline V gene encodes CDR1 SGHRS and CDR2 YFSETQ. This CDR3 spans 15 amino acids. The CDR3 spells CASSLEVGQNTEAFF. The CDR3 coding sequence is TGCGCCAGCAGCTTGGAAGTCGGACAGAACACTGAAGCTTTCTTT.

In this sample, this clone turned up a few times. The chain uses TRBV18 and TRBJ1-6; D remains ambiguous. The germline V gene encodes CDR1 KGHSH and CDR2 LQKENI. Trimming removed 4 bases from V and 7 bases from J, with 14 bases in between. The CDR3 is made up of 15 amino acids. The CDR3 DNA sequence: TGTGCCAGCTCACAAGACCCGGCGAGGAATTCACCCCTCCACTTT. It encodes CASSQDPARNSPLHF.

This clone was seen a few times. The CDR3 region has the DNA TGCGCCAGCAGCGCCTCGACAGGGACCGGGGAGCTGTTTTTT. As protein: CASSASTGTGELFF. The gene calls are TRBV10-1 and TRBJ2-2; TRBD1 agrees at 7 bases. Germline CDR1 is WNHNN and CDR2 is SYGVQD (reference sequence). V gave up 6 bases and J gave up 5 bases; unmatched junction bases: 6. The CDR3 runs 14 residues.

The rearrangement links TRBV4-3 to TRBJ2-5; 8 bases agree with TRBD1. V dropped 0 bases and J dropped 6; count of bases not matched to a gene: 9. This CDR3 has 16 residues. Germline values: CDR1 LGHNA, CDR2 YSLEER. In DNA form, the CDR3 reads TGCGCCAGCAGCCAAGATACGGTGGACAGGGTCCAGACCCAGTACTTC. Residues: CASSQDTVDRVQTQYF.

This rearrangement joins TRBV30 to TRBJ1-2, with 7 bases lining up with TRBD1. V lost 3 bases, J lost 8 bases, and 6 bases stayed unmatched. Germline V lookup: CDR1 GTSNPN, CDR2 SVGIG (reference sequence). This CDR3 is built from 12 residues. This CDR3 reads CAWRPNRGGYTF. CDR3 sequence (DNA): TGTGCCTGGAGGCCTAACAGGGGCGGCTACACCTTC. The variable domain in full, completed from reference TRBV30 and TRBJ1-2, reads SQTIHQWPATLVQPVGSPLSLECTVEGTSNPNLYWYRQAAGRGLQLLFYSVGIGQISSEVPQNLSASRPQDRQFILSSKKLLLSDSGFYLCAWRPNRGGYTFGSGTRLTVV.